Listed below are T cell receptor beta chains from one sample, sequenced in a study of blood T cells in healthy people across ages. TCRdb reprocessed the 5' RACE reads with MiXCR, giving one entry per CDR3 protein. The sample has roughly 550,000 distinct CDR3 sequences; 24% are singletons. This sample also belongs to another study, concerning T cells of mothers and their children.

Sequencing was performed on blood. Source of these receptors: a boy younger than 18 in good health. Both conserved end residues are part of each CDR3. D genes are given only for firm matches. The size entry is marked missing in some rows and otherwise reads once, few, many or a size class.

DNA	CDR3	V	D	J	size
TGTGCCACCAGCAACTATTCCGGGACACCATCCTACGAGCAGTACTTC	CATSNYSGTPSYEQYF	TRBV15	-	TRBJ2-7	-
TGTGCCAGCAGCTTAGTTTTTGGTACAGGGGTCAATGAGCAGTTCTTC	CASSLVFGTGVNEQFF	TRBV7-2	TRBD1	TRBJ2-1	few
TGTGCCAGCAGCGGACAGGGGAACACTGAAGCTTTCTTT	CASSGQGNTEAFF	TRBV7-6	TRBD1	TRBJ1-1	many
TGTGCCAGCAGTGTTTACGGTCGGGACAGGGCCGTCAATGAGCAGTTCTTC	CASSVYGRDRAVNEQFF	TRBV2	TRBD1	TRBJ2-1	few
TGCAGCGTTGCTCCGGGACAGACTAAGTACAATGAGCAGTTCTTC	CSVAPGQTKYNEQFF	TRBV29-1	TRBD1	TRBJ2-1	once
TGTGCCAGCAGTCGGGTGGGTGACAGAGGCACAGATACGCAGTATTTT	CASSRVGDRGTDTQYF	TRBV6-1	-	TRBJ2-3	once
TGTGCCAGCTCACCACCCGGACAGGGCTCTTACAATGAGCAGTTCTTC	CASSPPGQGSYNEQFF	TRBV18	TRBD1	TRBJ2-1	many
TGCGCCAGCAGCCAAGATCGAAGCACCGGGGAGCTGTTTTTT	CASSQDRSTGELFF	TRBV4-3	-	TRBJ2-2	-
TGCAGTGCTTTGACAGGGGGGGACCAGCCCCAGCATTTT	CSALTGGDQPQHF	TRBV20-1	TRBD1	TRBJ1-5	few
TGTGCCAGCAGCCCCACTAGCGGGAGGGTCCGCGAGCAGTACTTC	CASSPTSGRVREQYF	TRBV12-3/TRBV12-4	TRBD2	TRBJ2-7	-
TGTGCCATCAGTGAGGGACCCATGAGCTCTGGGGCCAACGTCCTGACTTTC	CAISEGPMSSGANVLTF	TRBV10-3	-	TRBJ2-6	-
TGCGCCAGCAGCTTGGCCTATCAGGGAGGGCACAATGAGCAGTTCTTC	CASSLAYQGGHNEQFF	TRBV5-1	TRBD2	TRBJ2-1	-
TGCGCCAGCAGCTTTGGACTAGCAGGGAGTTACGAGCAGTACTTC	CASSFGLAGSYEQYF	TRBV4-3	TRBD2	TRBJ2-7	many
TGTGCCACCAGTGACATTTGGGGGTCGGGGACCGGGGAGCTGTTTTTT	CATSDIWGSGTGELFF	TRBV24-1	-	TRBJ2-2	few
TGTGCCAGCAGCCAAATGGGGAACACTGAAGCTTTCTTT	CASSQMGNTEAFF	TRBV3-1	-	TRBJ1-1	-
TGTGCCAGCAGCCCGGCAGGGGCCGGGGAGCTGTTTTTT	CASSPAGAGELFF	TRBV11-1	-	TRBJ2-2	few
TGTGCCAGCACCTCCCGGACAGGGGGTGGAGATACGCAGTATTTT	CASTSRTGGGDTQYF	TRBV7-4	TRBD1	TRBJ2-3	-
TGTGCCAGCAGCCAGCTTAGCGGGGGCCGCACAGATACGCAGTATTTT	CASSQLSGGRTDTQYF	TRBV3-1	TRBD2	TRBJ2-3	-
TGTGCCAGCAGTGGAGACAGGGGGGAAGCTTACGCTGGCTACACCTTC	CASSGDRGEAYAGYTF	TRBV2	TRBD1	TRBJ1-2	-
TGTGCCAGCAGCCCCTCACAGGGGAGCTCCTACGAGCAGTACTTC	CASSPSQGSSYEQYF	TRBV28	TRBD1	TRBJ2-7	-
TGTGCCAGCAGCGAAACCGGGACAGGAAGCTACGAGCAGTACTTC	CASSETGTGSYEQYF	TRBV6-1	TRBD1	TRBJ2-7	-
TGCAGCGTTCCTAGCGGGAGTGACGAGCAGTACTTC	CSVPSGSDEQYF	TRBV29-1	TRBD2	TRBJ2-7	-
TGCGCCAGCAGCCAAGAAGGGGGTTACCGCGGCCTAGCGGGATCCTACGAGCAGTACTTC	CASSQEGGYRGLAGSYEQYF	TRBV4-1	TRBD2	TRBJ2-7	few
TGCGCCAGCAGTGAGGGGACTAGAGATTTCACAGATACGCAGTATTTT	CASSEGTRDFTDTQYF	TRBV10-1	TRBD2	TRBJ2-3	-
TGTGCCAGCAGCTCGGGACAGGGGTACAATGAGCAGTTCTTC	CASSSGQGYNEQFF	TRBV6-2/TRBV6-3	TRBD1	TRBJ2-1	many